Detailed here is one TCR beta chain. MiXCR was run by TCRdb on the PCR reads, yielding one entry per CDR3 protein. The profile shows around 460,000 distinct CDR3 sequences, over 20% of them singletons. V dropped 4 bases and J dropped 11 bases, with 20 bases sitting between them. This CDR3 has 14 amino acids. This specimen comes from a study of molecular identifiers for immune sequencing clone quantification. Specimen: naive CD8+ T cells from blood, with Jurkat cell RNA spiked in. The subset here: FACS-sorted CD8+CD4-CCR7+CD45RA+ naive T cells. The clonotype originates from a human donor in good health. Some libraries in this study had Jurkat cell RNA spiked in. The chain links TRBV12-3 or TRBV12-4 to TRBJ1-2, with D possibly TRBD1 on 5 matching bases. The CDR3 sequence is CASSSARDHLVYTF. The CDR3 DNA reads TGTGCCAGCAGTTCAGCCCGGGACCACCTGGTTTACACCTTC.